This TCR beta chain was captured in a study of shared clonotypes between healthy human individuals. Clones were read by immunoSEQ multiplex PCR, and TCRdb kept only the in-frame ones, dropping some. The table shows 150,000 to 200,000 clones, with over 50% occurring only once. CD45RA+ naive and CD45RA-negative memory subsets were separated from CD4+ cells. V dropped 4 bases and J dropped 5; count of bases not matched to a gene: 9. Germline V gene sequence: CDR1 SGDLS, CDR2 YYNGEE. The CDR3 totals 14 residues. This chain joins TRBV9 and TRBJ2-7, with 7 bases fitting TRBD1. Sequences were obtained from memory CD4+ T cells sorted from blood. As to subset: CD45RA-negative fraction. This sequence was found in a man between 25 and 39 years old in good health. CDR3 residues: CASSPRTGWNEQYF. The CDR3 bases are TGTGCCAGCAGCCCCAGGACAGGCTGGAACGAGCAGTACTTC.